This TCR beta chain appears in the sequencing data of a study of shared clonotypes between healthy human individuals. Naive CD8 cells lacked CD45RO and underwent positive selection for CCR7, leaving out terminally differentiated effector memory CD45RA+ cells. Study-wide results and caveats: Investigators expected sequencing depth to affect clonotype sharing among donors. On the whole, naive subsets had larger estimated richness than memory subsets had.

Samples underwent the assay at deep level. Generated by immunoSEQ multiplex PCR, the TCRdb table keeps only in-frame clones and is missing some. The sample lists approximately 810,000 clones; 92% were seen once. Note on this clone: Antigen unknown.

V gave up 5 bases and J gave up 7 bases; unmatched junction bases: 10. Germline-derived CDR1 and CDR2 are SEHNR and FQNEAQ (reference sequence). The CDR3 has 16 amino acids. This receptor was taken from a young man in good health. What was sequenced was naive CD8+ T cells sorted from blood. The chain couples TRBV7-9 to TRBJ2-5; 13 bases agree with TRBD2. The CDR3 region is CASSEARGLAGRTQYF. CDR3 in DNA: TGTGCCAGCAGCGAAGCCAGGGGACTAGCGGGACGGACCCAGTACTTC. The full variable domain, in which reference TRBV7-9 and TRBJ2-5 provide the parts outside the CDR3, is DTGVSQNPRHKITKRGQNVTFRCDPISEHNRLYWYRQTLGQGPEFLTYFQNEAQLEKSRLLSDRFSAERPKGSFSTLEIQRTEQGDSAMYLCASSEARGLAGRTQYFGPGTRLLVL.